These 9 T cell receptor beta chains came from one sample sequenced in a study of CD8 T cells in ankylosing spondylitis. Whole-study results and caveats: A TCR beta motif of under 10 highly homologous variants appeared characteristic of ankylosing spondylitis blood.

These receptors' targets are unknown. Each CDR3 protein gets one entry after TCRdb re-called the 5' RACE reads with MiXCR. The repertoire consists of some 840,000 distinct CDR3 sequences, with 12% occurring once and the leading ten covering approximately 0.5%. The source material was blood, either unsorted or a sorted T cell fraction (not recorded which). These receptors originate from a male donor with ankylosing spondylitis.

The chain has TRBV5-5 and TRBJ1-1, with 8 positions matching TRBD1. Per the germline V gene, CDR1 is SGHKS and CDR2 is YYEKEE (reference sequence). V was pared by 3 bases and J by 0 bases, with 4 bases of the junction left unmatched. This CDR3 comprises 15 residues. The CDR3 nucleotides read TGTGCCAGCAGCTCGACAGGGGTTGTGAACACTGAAGCTTTCTTT. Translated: CASSSTGVVNTEAFF.

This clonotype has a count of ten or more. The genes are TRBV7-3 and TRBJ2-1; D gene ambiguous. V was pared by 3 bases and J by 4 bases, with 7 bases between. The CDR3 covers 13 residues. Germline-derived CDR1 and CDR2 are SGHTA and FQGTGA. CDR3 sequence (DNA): TGTGCCAGCAGCTTTTCTAGTTACAATGAGCAGTTCTTC. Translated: CASSFSSYNEQFF. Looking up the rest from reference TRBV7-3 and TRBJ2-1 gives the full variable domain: GAGVSQTPSNKVTEKGKYVELRCDPISGHTALYWYRQSLGQGPEFLIYFQGTGAADDSGLPNDRFFAVRPEGSVSTLKIQRTERGDSAVYLCASSFSSYNEQFFGPGTRLTVL.

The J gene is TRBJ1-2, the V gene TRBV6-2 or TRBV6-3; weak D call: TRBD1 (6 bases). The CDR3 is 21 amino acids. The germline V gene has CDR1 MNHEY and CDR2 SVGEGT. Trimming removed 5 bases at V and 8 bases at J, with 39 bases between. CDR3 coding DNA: TGTGCCAGCAGTCCCCGGGGACGGGGGCTATGGCTACCCCTATCCCCTAAGGGCTACACCTTC. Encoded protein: CASSPRGRGLWLPLSPKGYTF.

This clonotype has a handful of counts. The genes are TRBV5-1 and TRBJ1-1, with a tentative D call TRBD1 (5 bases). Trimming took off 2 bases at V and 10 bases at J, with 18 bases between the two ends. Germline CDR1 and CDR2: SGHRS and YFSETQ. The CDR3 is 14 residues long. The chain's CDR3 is CASSLYAGTLSAFF. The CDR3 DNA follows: TGCGCCAGCAGCTTATACGCAGGGACTCTCTCAGCTTTCTTT. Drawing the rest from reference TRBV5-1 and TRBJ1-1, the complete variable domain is KAGVTQTPRYLIKTRGQQVTLSCSPISGHRSVSWYQQTPGQGLQFLFEYFSETQRNKGNFPGRFSGRQFSNSRSEMNVSTLELGDSALYLCASSLYAGTLSAFFGQGTRLTVV.

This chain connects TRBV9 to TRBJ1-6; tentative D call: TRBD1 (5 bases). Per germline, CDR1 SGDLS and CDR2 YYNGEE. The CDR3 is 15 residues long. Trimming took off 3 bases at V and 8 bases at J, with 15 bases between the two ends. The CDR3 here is CASSGGPNPYSPLHF. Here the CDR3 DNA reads TGTGCCAGCAGCGGGGGCCCAAACCCTTATTCACCCCTCCACTTT. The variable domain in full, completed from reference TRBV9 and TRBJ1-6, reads DSGVTQTPKHLITATGQRVTLRCSPRSGDLSVYWYQQSLDQGLQFLIQYYNGEERAKGNILERFSAQQFPDLHSELNLSSLELGDSALYFCASSGGPNPYSPLHFGNGTRLTVT.

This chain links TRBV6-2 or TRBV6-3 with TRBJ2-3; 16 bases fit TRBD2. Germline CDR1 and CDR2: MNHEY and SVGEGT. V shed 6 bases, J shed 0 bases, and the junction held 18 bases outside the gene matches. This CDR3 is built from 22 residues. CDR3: CASRINPRRGLAGGRSTDTQYF. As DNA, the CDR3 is TGTGCCAGCAGGATAAACCCACGTAGGGGACTAGCGGGAGGGCGAAGCACAGATACGCAGTATTTT.

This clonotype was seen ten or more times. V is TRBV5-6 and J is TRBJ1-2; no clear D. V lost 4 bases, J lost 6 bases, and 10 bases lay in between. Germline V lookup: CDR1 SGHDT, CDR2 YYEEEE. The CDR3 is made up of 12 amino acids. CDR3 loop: CASSQQGHGYTF. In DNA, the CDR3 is TGTGCCAGCAGCCAACAAGGGCATGGCTACACCTTC.

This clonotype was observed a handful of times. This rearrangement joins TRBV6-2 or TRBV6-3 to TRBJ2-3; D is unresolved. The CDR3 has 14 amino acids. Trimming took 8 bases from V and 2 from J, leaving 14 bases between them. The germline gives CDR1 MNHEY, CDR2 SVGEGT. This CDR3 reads CASSPSSYTDTQYF. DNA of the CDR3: TGTGCCAGCTCGCCCAGCTCGTACACAGATACGCAGTATTTT.

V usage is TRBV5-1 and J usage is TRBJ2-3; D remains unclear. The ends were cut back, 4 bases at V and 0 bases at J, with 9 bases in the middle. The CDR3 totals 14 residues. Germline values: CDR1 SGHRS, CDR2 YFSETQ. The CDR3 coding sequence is TGCGCCAGCAGCGCGCCGTCTAGCACAGATACGCAGTATTTT. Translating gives CASSAPSSTDTQYF.